The 31 T cell receptor beta chains below were found in one sample sequenced in a study of shared clonotypes between healthy human individuals. Repertoires were generated with immunoSEQ multiplex PCR, while TCRdb's copy carries only in-frame clones and drops some. In the table there are about 1 million clones, approximately 78% of which are singletons. The sequenced sample consisted of memory CD4+ T cells from PBMCs. Indicated subset: CD45RA-negative fraction. The receptors shown here come from a man younger than 35 in good health. Some clones in this sample may be carry-over from other donors' samples.

The table lists this clone with many counts. V and J are TRBV29-1 and TRBJ1-4; TRBD1 agrees at 8 bases. Germline V gene sequence: CDR1 SQVTM, CDR2 ANQGSEA. This CDR3 comprises 13 residues. Germline trimming cut 8 bases from V and 6 bases from J; bases unmatched to any gene: 8. CDR3 bases: TGCAGCACCTCTGGACAGGGAGATGAAAAACTGTTTTTT. As protein: CSTSGQGDEKLFF.

V is TRBV6-5 and J is TRBJ2-7; 8 nucleotides match TRBD2. The germline CDR1 and CDR2 sequences are MNHEY and SVGAGI. V dropped 6 bases and J dropped 7; count of bases not matched to a gene: 11. The CDR3 length is 14 residues. The CDR3 spells CASSLLSGAGEQYF. Here the CDR3 DNA reads TGTGCCAGCAGCCTACTTAGCGGGGCGGGGGAGCAGTACTTC.

This clone occurred a few times. The V and J genes are TRBV28 and TRBJ2-3; 7 positions agree with TRBD1. The germline CDR1 and CDR2 sequences are MDHEN and SYDVKM. V gave up 5 bases and J gave up 6 bases; unmatched junction bases: 11. The CDR3 loop spans 15 amino acids. CDR3 protein: CASSALTQGLDTQYF. In nucleotides, the CDR3 is TGTGCCAGCAGTGCATTGACACAGGGGTTGGATACGCAGTATTTT. Full variable domain (missing parts from reference TRBV28 and TRBJ2-3): DVKVTQSSRYLVKRTGEKVFLECVQDMDHENMFWYRQDPGLGLRLIYFSYDVKMKEKGDIPEGYSVSREKKERFSLILESASTNQTSMYLCASSALTQGLDTQYFGPGTRLTVL.

CDR3 sequence (DNA): TGCGCCAGCAGGCCCAGGACTAGCGGGAGTAGCGGTGAGCAGTTCTTC. Its protein product is CASRPRTSGSSGEQFF. The rearrangement links TRBV5-1 to TRBJ2-1; 13 nucleotides line up with TRBD2. Per germline, CDR1 SGHRS and CDR2 YFSETQ. The CDR3 totals 16 residues. V trimming: 5 bases; J trimming: 9 bases; junction bases outside the gene matches: 11.

The chain joins TRBV7-8 to TRBJ1-5; maybe TRBD1 (5 bases). V was shortened by 6 bases and J by 9 bases, with 18 bases between the two germline ends. The length of the CDR3 is 14 residues. Germline CDR1 reads SGHVS; CDR2 reads FQNEAQ. The CDR3 is CASRPDSLGSPQHF. The CDR3 nucleotides are TGTGCCAGCAGACCCGACAGTTTGGGTTCGCCCCAGCATTTT.

Notes on this clone: This may be a read error: a much more frequent sequence differs by one nucleotide. This chain links TRBV6-6 with TRBJ1-1; TRBD1 aligns across 9 bases. Germline CDR1 and CDR2: MNHNY and SVGAGI (reference sequence). This CDR3 is built from 14 residues. J lost 3 bases, V lost 2 bases, and 1 base had no gene match. The CDR3 DNA reads TGTGCCAGCAGTTACGGGACAGGGTACACTGAAGCTTTCTTT. Translating it yields CASSYGTGYTEAFF.

This sequence joins TRBV7-8 and TRBJ1-2, with D perhaps TRBD1 (5 bases). In germline, CDR1 is SGHVS, CDR2 FQNEAQ. CDR3 length: 17 amino acids. V was shortened by 0 bases and J by 5 bases, with 19 bases between the two germline ends. CDR3 in DNA: TGTGCCAGCAGCTTAGCGTCGGAGGGGCTTTTGGGGTATGGCTACACCTTC. Translating gives CASSLASEGLLGYGYTF.

Here the CDR3 DNA reads TGTGCCAGCAGTCCCGATCAAGTGCCCTACAATGAGCAGTTCTTC. As protein: CASSPDQVPYNEQFF. The chain recombines TRBV5-8 with TRBJ2-1; no firm D call. Germline-derived CDR1 and CDR2 are SGHTS and YDEGEE. V was shortened by 5 bases and J by 2 bases, with 14 bases between the two germline ends. The length of the CDR3 is 15 residues.

The V call is TRBV21-1, the J call TRBJ2-6. TRBV21-1 is flagged as a pseudogene. The length of the CDR3 is 20 residues. The CDR3, as DNA: TGTGCCAGCAGCAAATGGGGCGGCAGGGGGGGACGCTCTGGGGCCAACGTCCTGACTTTC. Its protein product is CASSKWGGRGGRSGANVLTF.

This chain connects TRBV11-2 to TRBJ1-2; D remains ambiguous. The germline CDR1 and CDR2 sequences are SGHAT and FQNNGV. Trimming took off 3 bases at V and 4 bases at J, with 15 bases between the two ends. The CDR3 contains 15 residues. The CDR3: CASSLGGGRFYGYTF. For the CDR3, the DNA is TGTGCCAGCAGCTTGGGCGGAGGCAGGTTCTATGGCTACACCTTC. Full variable domain (missing parts from reference TRBV11-2 and TRBJ1-2): EAGVAQSPRYKIIEKRQSVAFWCNPISGHATLYWYQQILGQGPKLLIQFQNNGVVDDSQLPKDRFSAERLKGVDSTLKIQPAKLEDSAVYLCASSLGGGRFYGYTFGSGTRLTVV.

Remarks on this clone: The same CDR3 can be traced to other DNA sequences in this sample. The gene calls are TRBV18 and TRBJ2-2; 7 bases match TRBD2. Germline V gives CDR1 KGHSH, CDR2 LQKENI. Unmatched junction bases numbered 9, after V lost 6 bases and J lost 2 bases. The CDR3 spans 16 residues. CDR3 DNA: TGTGCCAGCTCGCCAGCGCTAGCGGACAACACCGGGGAGCTGTTTTTT. Its translation is CASSPALADNTGELFF.

This rearrangement joins TRBV5-1 to TRBJ2-2; D is uncertain. Germline V gene sequence: CDR1 SGHRS, CDR2 YFSETQ. Deletions cut 5 bases from V and 1 base from J, with 12 bases between. The CDR3 length is 15 residues. Here the CDR3 reads CASSRQTLNTGELFF. The CDR3 DNA follows: TGCGCCAGCAGTCGGCAGACCTTGAACACCGGGGAGCTGTTTTTT.

The chain couples TRBV29-1 to TRBJ2-1, with no clear D. The V and J ends lost 6 bases and 4 bases respectively, with 10 bases between them. This CDR3 spans 12 amino acids. Germline CDR1 and CDR2: SQVTM and ANQGSEA. Written as DNA, the CDR3 is TGCAGCGTACTACAAAGGTACAATGAGCAGTTCTTC. Its translation is CSVLQRYNEQFF.

J is TRBJ1-3 and V is TRBV10-1, with unresolved D. The CDR3 sequence is 14 residues long. In germline, CDR1 is WNHNN, CDR2 SYGVQD (reference sequence). Between the trimmed V and J ends, which lost 4 bases and 0 bases, there was a span of 7 bases. CDR3 coding DNA: TGCGCCAGCAGTGCCCCAGGCTCTGGAAACACCATATATTTT. Its translation is CASSAPGSGNTIYF.

CDR3 region: CASKGTGVSYEQYF. CDR3 bases: TGTGCCAGCAAGGGGACAGGGGTCTCTTACGAGCAGTACTTC. The chain combines TRBV14 with TRBJ2-7; 10 nucleotides match TRBD1. V shed 7 bases and J 4 bases; nucleotides not matched to a gene: 7. CDR1 and CDR2 from the germline V gene are SGHDN and FVKESK. The CDR3 spans 14 residues.

The J gene is TRBJ2-2, the V gene TRBV4-1; TRBD2 is a possible D gene (6 bases). In germline, CDR1 is MGHRA, CDR2 YSYEKL. This CDR3 comprises 13 residues. V lost 4 bases and J lost 7, with 10 bases in between. CDR3 loop: CASSRLGHGELFF. The CDR3 region has the DNA TGCGCCAGCAGCCGACTAGGCCACGGGGAGCTGTTTTTT.

The chain has TRBV29-1 and TRBJ2-5; 11 bases align to TRBD1. The V gene end was trimmed by 3 bases and the J gene end by 5 bases; junction bases not matched to a gene: 5. The germline V gene has CDR1 SQVTM and CDR2 ANQGSEA. CDR3 size: 14 residues. CDR3 in DNA: TGCAGCGTTGACGGGGACAGGGGGAGGGAGACCCAGTACTTC. It translates to CSVDGDRGRETQYF.

The V and J genes are TRBV4-2 and TRBJ1-5, with 7 bases lining up with TRBD1. The CDR3 covers 15 residues. V lost 5 bases to trimming and J lost 5 bases; unmatched junction nucleotides: 9. Germline CDR1 and CDR2: LGHNA and YNFKEQ. The CDR3 DNA reads TGTGCCAGCAGCAAGGGACAGTCGACCTATCAGCCCCAGCATTTT. Translation: CASSKGQSTYQPQHF.

The chain joins TRBV11-2 to TRBJ1-5; the match to TRBD1 covers 9 bases. V lost 7 bases, J lost 2 bases, and 15 bases stayed unmatched. The CDR3 sequence is 18 residues long. CDR1 and CDR2 from the germline V gene are SGHAT and FQNNGV. CDR3 protein: CASTPPGQGVARNQPQHF. CDR3 nucleotide sequence: TGTGCCAGCACCCCTCCGGGACAGGGAGTAGCACGCAATCAGCCCCAGCATTTT.

The rearrangement joins TRBV7-2 to TRBJ2-1; D is perhaps TRBD2 (5 bases). The CDR3 consists of 13 residues. Germline CDR1 and CDR2: SGHTA and FQGNSA. V shed 0 bases and J shed 8 bases, with 8 bases lying between them. As DNA, the CDR3 is TGTGCCAGCAGCTTAGCTAGCGTGGATGAGCAGTTCTTC. Its translation is CASSLASVDEQFF.

Regarding this clone: It may be a read error: a sequence one base away is much more abundant. V is TRBV30 and J is TRBJ1-4; unclear D gene. This CDR3 has 13 amino acids. Trimming took off 5 bases at V and 2 bases at J, with 9 bases between the two ends. Germline V gene data show CDR1 as GTSNPN and CDR2 as SVGIG (reference sequence). Here the CDR3 reads CAWRPETNEKLFF. The CDR3 DNA is TGTGCCTGGCGTCCAGAGACTAATGAAAAACTGTTTTTT.

The chain uses TRBV19 and TRBJ2-1; D assignment may be TRBD1 or TRBD2 (5 bases each). This CDR3 region has 13 residues. Germline CDR1 reads LNHDA; CDR2 reads SQIVND (reference sequence). V lost 6 bases and J 7 bases, leaving 13 bases between the germline ends. The CDR3 region has the DNA TGTGCCAGTAGGGGACCAAAAGATAATGAGCAGTTCTTC. Its translation: CASRGPKDNEQFF.

This chain links TRBV6-1 with TRBJ2-2; maybe TRBD2 (7 bases). Germline-derived CDR1 and CDR2 are MNHNS and SASEGT. The CDR3 extends over 14 amino acids. V lost 5 bases, J lost 6 bases, and 13 bases lay in between. The CDR3 sequence: CASSPRGLPGELFF. CDR3 DNA: TGTGCCAGCAGTCCGCGGGGGCTGCCCGGGGAGCTGTTTTTT.

This clone showed up just once. The gene calls are TRBV11-3 and TRBJ2-2; D remains unclear. This CDR3 is 14 amino acids long. V dropped 5 bases and J dropped 0 bases, with 7 bases sitting between them. Per germline, CDR1 SGHNT and CDR2 YENEEA. The CDR3 DNA sequence: TGTGCCAGCAGCCTACAGCCGAACACCGGGGAGCTGTTTTTT. Its translation is CASSLQPNTGELFF.

This chain connects TRBV11-2 to TRBJ2-7; 8 bases fit TRBD2. The CDR3 runs 15 residues. With V trimmed by 1 base and J by 2 bases, 4 bases remained unmatched. Germline values: CDR1 SGHAT, CDR2 FQNNGV. DNA for the CDR3: TGTGCCAGCAGCTTAGTCTCAGCGGGAGCCTACGAGCAGTACTTC. This sequence encodes CASSLVSAGAYEQYF.

This chain joins TRBV6-5 and TRBJ1-2, with D perhaps TRBD1 (5 bases). Germline V gene lookup returns CDR1 MNHEY and CDR2 SVGAGI. The CDR3 extends over 15 amino acids. V dropped 0 bases and J dropped 6 bases, with 14 bases sitting between them. This chain's CDR3 is CASSYSGGAADGYTF. Written as DNA, the CDR3 is TGTGCCAGCAGTTACTCGGGAGGGGCTGCGGATGGCTACACCTTC.

This clone was detected a few times. The rearrangement joins TRBV25-1 to TRBJ2-3; D might be TRBD2 (6 bases). CDR3 length equals 14 residues. From germline, CDR1 is MGHDK and CDR2 SYGVNS. V shed 10 bases and J shed 4 bases, with 18 bases lying between them. CDR3 amino acids: CATQRGGNADTQYF. Written as DNA, the CDR3 is TGTGCCACCCAACGGGGCGGGAATGCAGATACGCAGTATTTT. Using reference TRBV25-1 and TRBJ2-3 for the parts outside the CDR3, the full variable domain is EADIYQTPRYLVIGTGKKITLECSQTMGHDKMYWYQQDPGMELHLIHYSYGVNSTEKGDLSSESTVSRIRTEHFPLTLESARPSHTSQYLCATQRGGNADTQYFGPGTRLTVL.

V usage is TRBV20-1 and J usage is TRBJ2-1; D perhaps matches TRBD2 (5 bases). CDR3 length equals 11 residues. Germline CDR1 DFQATT, CDR2 SNEGSKA (reference sequence). V lost 4 bases, J lost 7 bases, and 8 bases lay in between. CDR3 coding DNA: TGCAGTGCTATTGGCGGGAATGAGCAGTTCTTC. It is translated as CSAIGGNEQFF.

The rearrangement uses TRBV4-1 and TRBJ1-1; no clear D gene. Trimming stripped 5 bases from V and 1 base from J, with 11 bases between. Germline V gene data show CDR1 as MGHRA and CDR2 as YSYEKL. The CDR3 has 14 residues. This CDR3 reads CASSGPLRNTEAFF. In DNA, the CDR3 is TGCGCCAGCAGCGGCCCCTTGAGGAACACTGAAGCTTTCTTT.

J is TRBJ2-1 and V is TRBV11-2; D is unclear. Per the germline V gene, CDR1 is SGHAT and CDR2 is FQNNGV. V was clipped by 1 base and J by 2 bases, with 9 bases between them. This CDR3 is built from 15 residues. The CDR3 region is CASSLVDPTYNEQFF. CDR3 nucleotide sequence: TGTGCCAGCAGCTTAGTGGACCCGACCTACAATGAGCAGTTCTTC.

The chain is built from TRBV28 and TRBJ2-6; the D is unclear. V lost 3 bases and J lost 0, with 3 bases in between. The CDR3 extends over 14 amino acids. Germline values: CDR1 MDHEN, CDR2 SYDVKM. CDR3 sequence (DNA): TGTGCCAGCAGTTTGTACTCTGGGGCCAACGTCCTGACTTTC. It translates to CASSLYSGANVLTF.